These 24 T cell receptor beta chains share one sample of origin, sequenced in a study of cytomegalovirus exposure and HLA in healthy donors. 13 Jbeta primers and 60 Vbeta primers were used for the PCR. Clones were read by immunoSEQ multiplex PCR, and TCRdb kept only the in-frame ones, dropping some. This table holds 85,000 to 90,000 clones, 65% to 80% found once. The specimen sequenced was PBMCs. These receptors came from a young man in good health and CMV-seropositive.

Only one count was recorded for this clone. The J gene is TRBJ1-1, the V gene TRBV5-5, with a weak D call TRBD1 (5 bases). Germline assignment: CDR1 SGHKS and CDR2 YYEKEE (reference sequence). Trimming removed 2 bases from V and 1 base from J, with 12 bases in between. This CDR3 has 15 amino acids. For the CDR3, the DNA is TGTGCCAGCAGCTTTCAGGGCGAGAGGAACACTGAAGCTTTCTTT. Encoded protein: CASSFQGERNTEAFF. The full variable domain, in which reference TRBV5-5 and TRBJ1-1 provide the parts outside the CDR3, is DAGVTQSPTHLIKTRGQQVTLRCSPISGHKSVSWYQQVLGQGPQFIFQYYEKEERGRGNFPDRFSARQFPNYSSELNVNALLLGDSALYLCASSFQGERNTEAFFGQGTRLTVV.

V usage is TRBV27 and J usage is TRBJ2-1, with TRBD2 identical over 16 bases. This CDR3 has 17 amino acids. Germline trimming cut 6 bases from V and 5 bases from J; bases unmatched to any gene: 7. The germline V gene has CDR1 MNHEY and CDR2 SMNVEV (reference sequence). The chain's CDR3 is CASRTGTSGGANNEQFF. The CDR3 DNA follows: TGTGCCAGCAGAACCGGGACTAGCGGGGGGGCAAACAATGAGCAGTTCTTC.

The chain employs TRBV21-1 and TRBJ2-1; TRBD2, as called in the table, went unchecked against the DNA. TRBV21-1 is a pseudogene segment. The CDR3 is made up of 17 amino acids. The CDR3 DNA reads as TGTGCCAGCAGCAAAGAGAAGGGGAGGCCGTCTTACAATGAGCAGTTCTTC. It specifies CASSKEKGRPSYNEQFF.

This sequence joins TRBV29-1 and TRBJ2-2; 8 nucleotides agree with TRBD1. The CDR3 covers 15 residues. The V gene's germline CDR1 is SQVTM and CDR2 ANQGSEA. The junction had 11 bases not matched to a gene; V was cut back by 7 bases and J by 4 bases. This chain's CDR3 is CSAGRQGAGTGELFF. CDR3 coding DNA: TGCAGCGCCGGAAGGCAGGGGGCTGGCACCGGGGAGCTGTTTTTT.

This clone was counted a few times. V gene TRBV7-9 combines with J gene TRBJ1-2; D gene ambiguous. The CDR3 spans 13 residues. V was clipped by 6 bases and J by 4 bases, with 12 bases between them. Germline V gives CDR1 SEHNR, CDR2 FQNEAQ (reference sequence). The CDR3 is CASSPGFRYGYTF. For the CDR3, the DNA is TGTGCCAGCAGTCCCGGTTTCCGCTATGGCTACACCTTC.

This clone was counted only a few times. The chain employs TRBV5-1 and TRBJ1-4; perhaps TRBD1 as D (5 bases). Trimming took off 0 bases at V and 1 base at J, with 13 bases between the two ends. Germline V CDR1 and CDR2: SGHRS, YFSETQ. CDR3 length: 17 residues. The CDR3 coding sequence is TGCGCCAGCAGCTTGGCCGTCGCGGGGGAAACTAATGAAAAACTGTTTTTT. This encodes CASSLAVAGETNEKLFF.

J is TRBJ2-7 and V is TRBV6-1; 8 nucleotides align to TRBD1. The V segment lost 3 bases and the J segment 7 bases; nucleotides outside the gene matches: 14. This CDR3 region has 16 residues. Germline V gene sequence: CDR1 MNHNS, CDR2 SASEGT. CDR3 nucleotides: TGTGCCAGCAGTGATTCAACTGGACAGGGAAGAGGAGAGCAGTACTTC. Translating gives CASSDSTGQGRGEQYF.

This CDR3 reads CASSFGQAQETQYF. CDR3 DNA: TGTGCCAGCAGCTTCGGACAGGCCCAAGAGACCCAGTACTTC. This rearrangement joins TRBV7-9 to TRBJ2-5, with TRBD1 matching 7 bases. The CDR3 has 14 amino acids. The germline gives CDR1 SEHNR, CDR2 FQNEAQ (reference sequence). V was pared by 3 bases and J by 1 base, with 2 bases of the junction left unmatched.

The chain recombines TRBV6-6 with TRBJ2-5; D is undetermined. The J call is uncertain, as TRBJ2-7 better fits the DNA end. The germline gives CDR1 MNHNY, CDR2 SVGAGI (reference sequence). CDR3 length: 13 residues. DNA for the CDR3: TGTGCCACCACAGACCAGAGCTCCTACGAGCAGTACTTC. Translation gives CATTDQSSYEQYF.

In this sample, this clone turned up once. The rearrangement links TRBV6-5 to TRBJ2-3, with 8 bases that match TRBD1. Germline CDR1 reads MNHEY; CDR2 reads SVGAGI. The junction had 2 bases not matched to a gene; V was cut back by 2 bases and J by 4 bases. The CDR3 covers 14 residues. The CDR3 nucleotides are TGTGCCAGCAGTTACCTACAGGGGGCAGATACGCAGTATTTT. Amino acids: CASSYLQGADTQYF.

The rearrangement joins TRBV7-3 to TRBJ2-1; 13 bases match TRBD2. There are 15 residues in the CDR3. Germline CDR1 reads SGHTA; CDR2 reads FQGTGA. Germline trimming cut 5 bases from V and 10 bases from J; bases unmatched to any gene: 8. The CDR3 here is CASSPRLAGGGEQFF. CDR3 in DNA: TGTGCCAGCAGCCCCAGACTAGCGGGGGGTGGGGAGCAGTTCTTC.

This clone was seen once. The chain recombines TRBV14 with TRBJ1-2; D is possibly TRBD1 (6 bases). Looked up from germline, CDR1 is SGHDN and CDR2 is FVKESK. The CDR3 is made up of 16 amino acids. The V and J ends lost 1 base and 5 bases respectively, with 17 bases between them. The CDR3 loop is CASSQGRDKNLYGYTF. The CDR3 DNA reads TGTGCCAGCAGCCAAGGTCGGGACAAGAACCTGTATGGCTACACCTTC.

This chain connects TRBV2 to TRBJ2-6; TRBD1 agrees at 7 bases. CDR1 is SNHLY and CDR2 is FYNNEI in the germline V gene. The CDR3 loop spans 16 amino acids. With 5 bases clipped from V and 0 bases from J, the junction kept 4 bases outside the gene matches. The CDR3 nucleotides are TGTGCCAGCAGTCGGGACAGAGACTCTGGGGCCAACGTCCTGACTTTC. Protein product: CASSRDRDSGANVLTF.

The V call is TRBV4-3, the J call TRBJ1-2; TRBD1 aligns across 8 bases. Germline CDR1 is LGHNA and CDR2 is YSLEER. The CDR3 has 15 amino acids. V shed 5 bases, J shed 4 bases, and the junction held 9 bases outside the gene matches. The chain's CDR3 is CASSEEDRASYGYTF. The CDR3 region has the DNA TGCGCCAGCAGCGAGGAGGACAGGGCGTCCTATGGCTACACCTTC.

In its sample, this clone was seen once. The chain recombines TRBV12-1 with TRBJ2-7; the table's D call of TRBD2 was not tested on the DNA. TRBV12-1 is a documented pseudogene. The CDR3 spans 17 residues. The CDR3 DNA follows: TGTGCCAGCAGCCCAAATAGCGGGGACCCAGCGTTTTACGAGCAGTACTTC. Translated: CASSPNSGDPAFYEQYF.

V gene TRBV19 combines with J gene TRBJ2-5; 11 bases match TRBD2. CDR1 and CDR2 (germline): LNHDA, SQIVND (reference sequence). V shed 3 bases and J 2 bases; nucleotides not matched to a gene: 2. This CDR3 is built from 15 residues. This CDR3 reads CASSISSGGQETQYF. As DNA, the CDR3 is TGTGCCAGTAGTATCTCTAGCGGGGGGCAAGAGACCCAGTACTTC.

This chain links TRBV7-6 with TRBJ2-5; a possible D gene is TRBD2 (6 bases). Germline lookup yields CDR1 SGHVS and CDR2 FNYEAQ. The CDR3 spans 16 residues. Trimming removed 2 bases from V and 6 bases from J, with 19 bases in between. The CDR3, as DNA: TGTGCCAGCAGCTTATCCCATGTAGGGAGGATTCAGACCCAGTACTTC. Translation gives CASSLSHVGRIQTQYF.

The chain uses TRBV19 and TRBJ1-2, with D maybe TRBD1 (5 bases). This CDR3 region has 12 residues. V was shortened by 9 bases and J by 0 bases, with 8 bases between the two germline ends. Germline values: CDR1 LNHDA, CDR2 SQIVND (reference sequence). Here the CDR3 reads CARTATNYGYTF. Here the CDR3 DNA reads TGTGCCAGGACAGCTACTAACTATGGCTACACCTTC. Together with reference TRBV19 and TRBJ1-2, the CDR3 gives the full variable domain: DGGITQSPKYLFRKEGQNVTLSCEQNLNHDAMYWYRQDPGQGLRLIYYSQIVNDFQKGDIAEGYSVSREKKESFPLTVTSAQKNPTAFYLCARTATNYGYTFGSGTRLTVV.

This clone was picked up a small number of times. The V and J genes are TRBV18 and TRBJ1-1; D perhaps matches TRBD1 (5 bases). The V end lost 6 bases, the J end lost 1 base, and 9 bases lay between the germline ends. Germline V gives CDR1 KGHSH, CDR2 LQKENI. The CDR3 length is 13 residues. The CDR3 region is CASSPQGNTEAFF. Written as DNA, the CDR3 is TGTGCCAGCTCGCCTCAGGGGAACACTGAAGCTTTCTTT.

The chain couples TRBV25-1 to TRBJ1-5; TRBD1 is a possible D gene (5 bases). Trimming cost V 1 base and J 7 bases, with 11 bases left between them. The CDR3 sequence is 14 residues long. Per the germline V gene, CDR1 is MGHDK and CDR2 is SYGVNS. The CDR3 sequence is CASSESGYRQPQHF. The CDR3, as DNA: TGTGCCAGCAGTGAATCAGGGTATCGCCAGCCCCAGCATTTT.

J is TRBJ2-1 and V is TRBV27, with 10 bases matching TRBD1. The germline V gene encodes CDR1 MNHEY and CDR2 SMNVEV (reference sequence). V gave up 0 bases and J gave up 8 bases; unmatched junction bases: 7. This CDR3 contains 16 residues. CDR3 in amino acids: CASSLSGGQGTYEQFF. In DNA, the CDR3 is TGTGCCAGCAGTTTATCGGGGGGACAGGGGACGTATGAGCAGTTCTTC.

The gene calls are TRBV5-4 and TRBJ2-7, with D unresolved. This CDR3 has 14 residues. Germline V CDR1 and CDR2: SGHNT, YYREEE (reference sequence). V dropped 4 bases and J dropped 2 bases, with 13 bases sitting between them. CDR3 nucleotide sequence: TGTGCCAGCAGCGAACATCAAACAGCCTACGAGCAGTACTTC. It translates to CASSEHQTAYEQYF.

This chain joins TRBV5-1 and TRBJ1-1; 9 bases map to TRBD1. The CDR3 covers 12 residues. Germline V gives CDR1 SGHRS, CDR2 YFSETQ. The J segment lost 11 bases and the V segment lost 0 bases, leaving 2 bases of the junction unmatched. The CDR3 coding sequence is TGCGCCAGCAGCTTGGGGACAGGGGAGGCTTTCTTT. As protein: CASSLGTGEAFF.

The chain couples TRBV7-9 to TRBJ2-7, with 7 bases aligning to TRBD1. The J call may be faulty, since TRBJ2-5 better matches the DNA end. This CDR3 is 14 amino acids long. CDR1 and CDR2 (germline): SEHNR, FQNEAQ (reference sequence). DNA of the CDR3: TGTGCCAGCAGGAACCGGGACAGAGAAGAGACCCAGTACTTC. Translation gives CASRNRDREETQYF.